The 7 T cell receptor beta chains listed next were all sequenced from one sample in a study of identical twins. TCRdb redid the calling of the 5' RACE reads with MiXCR, one entry per CDR3 protein. This table holds 300,000 to 400,000 distinct CDR3 sequences, around an eighth found once. In addition, the sample was reused for a study of yellow fever vaccine responses in identical twins.

Sequencing was done on a sample of CD8+ T cells sorted from blood. Source of these receptors: a woman between 18 and 29 years old in good health.

This clonotype was seen repeatedly, ten times or more. The chain is built from TRBV15 and TRBJ2-2; 7 bases map to TRBD1. Germline V gives CDR1 LNHNV, CDR2 YYDKDF (reference sequence). V lost 3 bases, J lost 6 bases, and 1 base stayed unmatched. There are 13 residues in the CDR3. For the CDR3, the DNA is TGTGCCACCAGCAGGCAGGGGGCCGGGGAGCTGTTTTTT. Its protein is CATSRQGAGELFF.

This clonotype was recorded a few times. The chain has TRBV27 and TRBJ2-7, with 9 bases aligning to TRBD1. Germline V gives CDR1 MNHEY, CDR2 SMNVEV (reference sequence). The CDR3 consists of 14 residues. The trim removed 6 bases at V and 2 bases at J, leaving 5 bases unmatched. CDR3 DNA sequence: TGTGCCAGCAGCCCCGACAGGGGGACCTACGAGCAGTACTTC. Translating gives CASSPDRGTYEQYF.

This clonotype appeared a few times. The chain carries TRBV12-3 or TRBV12-4 and TRBJ2-5, with 9 bases matching TRBD1. Losses at the gene ends were 5 bases for V and 4 bases for J; bases not matched to a gene: 5. The CDR3 totals 14 residues. The CDR3 sequence is CASSIYRGLETQYF. CDR3 nucleotides: TGTGCCAGCAGTATATACAGGGGGCTAGAGACCCAGTACTTC.

This chain joins TRBV5-1 and TRBJ2-1; no reliable D call. The V end lost 1 base, the J end lost 9 bases, and 5 bases lay between the germline ends. The CDR3 extends over 11 amino acids. Germline CDR1 SGHRS, CDR2 YFSETQ. Written as DNA, the CDR3 is TGCGCCAGCAGCTTGACGACTGAGCAGTTCTTC. It yields the protein CASSLTTEQFF.

In this sample, this clonotype turned up a few times. The CDR3 loop reads CSARSLLSGANVLTF. The DNA of the CDR3 is TGCAGTGCTAGGTCATTACTCTCTGGGGCCAACGTCCTGACTTTC. The chain combines TRBV20-1 with TRBJ2-6; D not resolved. Germline V gene lookup returns CDR1 DFQATT and CDR2 SNEGSKA (reference sequence). CDR3 length: 15 residues. The ends were cut back, 3 bases at V and 0 bases at J, with 9 bases in the middle.

The chain recombines TRBV6-2 or TRBV6-3 with TRBJ2-2, with D perhaps TRBD2 (6 bases). There are 14 residues in the CDR3. Trimming cost V 2 bases and J 5 bases, with 9 bases left between them. CDR1 is MNHEY, CDR2 SVGEGT, per germline. The CDR3 protein is CASSYVRGTGELFF. The CDR3 DNA is TGTGCCAGCAGTTACGTGCGGGGAACCGGGGAGCTGTTTTTT.

This clonotype turned up a few times. The chain has TRBV5-5 and TRBJ2-3, with D uncertain. Germline V gives CDR1 SGHKS, CDR2 YYEKEE (reference sequence). Trimming took off 0 bases at V and 0 bases at J, with 8 bases between the two ends. CDR3 length: 15 residues. The CDR3 nucleotides are TGTGCCAGCAGCTTGGACAGAACTAGCACAGATACGCAGTATTTT. Its translation is CASSLDRTSTDTQYF.